This T cell receptor (beta chain) was observed in a study of patients and donors after allogeneic stem cell transplantation (dated by TCRdb to 2020 to 2021). The CDR3 measures 14 amino acids from cysteine to phenylalanine. Only the CDR3 DNA stays, 42 bases, in frame from base 1. Germline trimming amounts to 6 bases on V and 5 bases on J, with 9 as the count of junction bases outside the gene matches. CDR1 and CDR2 were assigned from the germline V gene as SGHRS and YFSETQ. As regards this clonotype: Its antigen is not yet known. No quality values exist for individual bases; no much larger clone is one base distant.

Libraries were constructed by RT-PCR. The sequencing machine was a NextSeq 550. TCRdb applied fastp at Q25 and MiXCR to the public reads, then kept only in-frame beta chains. Every CDR3 protein is listed once, alongside the most common genes and DNA of its rows. This sample gives about 200,000 distinct CDR3 sequences in total; around two fifths of them show up just once. The ten largest clones represent 25% to 35% of the sample. The sequence joins TRBV5-1 to TRBJ2-7; 9 nucleotides in the junction match TRBD2. This receptor was taken from a human donor who was either an allogeneic HSCT recipient or a stem cell or donor lymphocyte infusion donor (not recorded which). It is not recorded whose cells these are; they may come from a transplant donor. Material: blood, either unsorted or a sorted T cell fraction (not recorded which). In nucleotide form, the sequence is TGCGCCAGCACCCCCCTAGCGGGATTCGACGAGCAGTACTTC. The translation is CASTPLAGFDEQYF. Reference TRBV5-1 and TRBJ2-7 genes cover what lies past the CDR3, so the full variable domain is KAGVTQTPRYLIKTRGQQVTLSCSPISGHRSVSWYQQTPGQGLQFLFEYFSETQRNKGNFPGRFSGRQFSNSRSEMNVSTLELGDSALYLCASTPLAGFDEQYFGPGTRLTVT.